This T cell receptor (beta chain) was profiled in a study of blood T cell repertoires in COVID-19. A note on this clone: The identical CDR3 is also encoded by other nucleotide sequences in the sample.

Original data processing: Nucleated cell counts were estimated from reference gene primer amplification. Libraries were prepared by immunoSEQ multiplex PCR; TCRdb keeps only in-frame clonotypes and omits some of them. V and J calls plus clone size are reproduced from that table; the DNA served to infer D and trimming. The profile covers some 270,000 clones, with about 89% appearing a single time and roughly 1.6% taken by the ten largest. Germline lookup yields CDR1 SGHTS and CDR2 YDEGEE. V lost 4 bases, J lost 3 bases, and 4 bases stayed unmatched. This CDR3 contains 14 residues. The clonotype was recovered from a woman aged 55-69 years who had recovered from COVID-19. The gene calls are TRBV5-8 and TRBJ1-5; TRBD1 aligns across 7 bases. The sample comprised peripheral blood. For the CDR3, the DNA is TGTGCCAGCAGCCTGGACAGGTCCAATCAGCCCCAGCATTTT. It is translated as CASSLDRSNQPQHF.